This T cell receptor (beta chain) is from a study of cytomegalovirus exposure and HLA in healthy donors. Turning to this clone: Its antigen is currently unknown.

TCRdb's copy holds only in-frame clones and misses some; the assay was immunoSEQ multiplex PCR. This sample has tens of thousands of clones; roughly 95% occur once, and the top ten carry roughly 3.3%. Study-level points and caveats: Most sequenced TCRs were rare (though some public TCRs occurred in many donors).

The CDR3 has 14 residues. Looked up from germline, CDR1 is SGHNT and CDR2 is YYREEE (reference sequence). V lost 0 bases and J 1 base, leaving 7 bases between the germline ends. The TCR comes from a woman in her late teens or twenties in good health and CMV-seropositive. This rearrangement joins TRBV5-4 to TRBJ1-1, with D uncertain. Material for sequencing was PBMCs. Here the CDR3 reads CASSLDSKNTEAFF. The CDR3 nucleotides are TGTGCCAGCAGCTTGGATAGTAAGAACACTGAAGCTTTCTTT.